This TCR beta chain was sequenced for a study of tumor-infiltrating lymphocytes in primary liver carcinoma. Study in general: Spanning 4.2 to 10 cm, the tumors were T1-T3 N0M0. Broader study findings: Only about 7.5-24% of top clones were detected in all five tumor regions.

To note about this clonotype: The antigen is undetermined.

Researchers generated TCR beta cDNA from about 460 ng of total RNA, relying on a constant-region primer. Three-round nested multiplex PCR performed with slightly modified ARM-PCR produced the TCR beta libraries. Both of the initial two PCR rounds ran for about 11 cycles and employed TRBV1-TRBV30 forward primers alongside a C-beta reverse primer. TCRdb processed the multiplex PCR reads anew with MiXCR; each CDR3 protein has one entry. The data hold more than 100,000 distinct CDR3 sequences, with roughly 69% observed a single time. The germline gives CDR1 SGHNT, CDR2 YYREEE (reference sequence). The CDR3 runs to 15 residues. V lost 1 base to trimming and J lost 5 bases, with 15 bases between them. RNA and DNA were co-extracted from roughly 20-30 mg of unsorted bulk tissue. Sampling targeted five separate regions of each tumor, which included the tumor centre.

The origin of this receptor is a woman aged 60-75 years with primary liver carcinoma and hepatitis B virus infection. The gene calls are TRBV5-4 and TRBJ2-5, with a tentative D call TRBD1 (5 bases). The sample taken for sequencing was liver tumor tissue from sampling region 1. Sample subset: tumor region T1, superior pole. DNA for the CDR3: TGTGCCAGCAGCTTGATAGGGGCGACCGAGGAGACCCAGTACTTC. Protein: CASSLIGATEETQYF.